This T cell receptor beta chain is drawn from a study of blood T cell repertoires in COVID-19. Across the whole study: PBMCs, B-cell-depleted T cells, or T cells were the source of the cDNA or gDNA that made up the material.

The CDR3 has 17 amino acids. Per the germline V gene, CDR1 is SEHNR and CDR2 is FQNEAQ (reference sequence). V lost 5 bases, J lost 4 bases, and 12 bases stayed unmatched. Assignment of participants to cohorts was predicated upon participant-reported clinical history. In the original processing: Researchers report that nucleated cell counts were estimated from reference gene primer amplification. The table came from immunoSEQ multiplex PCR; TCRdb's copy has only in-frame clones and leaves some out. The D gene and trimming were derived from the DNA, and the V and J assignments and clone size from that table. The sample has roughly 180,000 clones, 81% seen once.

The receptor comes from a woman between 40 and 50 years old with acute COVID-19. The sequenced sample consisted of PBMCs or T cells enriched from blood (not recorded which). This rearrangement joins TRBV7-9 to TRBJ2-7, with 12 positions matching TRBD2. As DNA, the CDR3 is TGTGCCAGCAGCCCCCGGACTAGCGGGGATAGTAGGTACGAGCAGTACTTC. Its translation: CASSPRTSGDSRYEQYF.